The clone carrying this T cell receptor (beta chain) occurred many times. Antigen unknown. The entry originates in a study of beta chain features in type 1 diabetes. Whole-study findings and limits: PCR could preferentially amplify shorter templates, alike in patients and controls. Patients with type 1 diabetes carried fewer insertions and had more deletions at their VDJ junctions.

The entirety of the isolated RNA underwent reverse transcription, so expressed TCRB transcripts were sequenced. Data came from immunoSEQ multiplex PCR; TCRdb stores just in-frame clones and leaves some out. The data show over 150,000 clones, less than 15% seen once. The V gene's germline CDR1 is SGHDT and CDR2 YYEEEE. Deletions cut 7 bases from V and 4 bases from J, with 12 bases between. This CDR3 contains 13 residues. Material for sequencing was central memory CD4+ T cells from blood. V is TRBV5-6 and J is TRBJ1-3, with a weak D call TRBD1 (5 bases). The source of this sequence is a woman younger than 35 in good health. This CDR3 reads CASATGSGNTIYF. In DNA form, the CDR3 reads TGTGCCAGCGCTACAGGTTCCGGAAACACCATATATTTT.